This T cell receptor (beta chain) was captured by sequencing in a study of blood T cell repertoires in COVID-19 (TCRdb year 2020). In terms of the full investigation: Samples covering the acute and convalescent phases of COVID-19 were provided by collaborators in the United States, Italy and Spain. The prospective study material was composed of cDNA or gDNA derived from T cells, B-cell-depleted T cells, or PBMCs. The dataset comprised deeply sampled blood TCRbeta repertoires from subjects exposed to, actively infected with, or recovered from COVID-19. The repertoires were made available in a free public database intended to serve as a resource for research on the immune response to SARS-CoV-2. Samples were obtained from the ongoing ImmuneRACE study (first 160 participants) and from approximately 1,200 subjects provided by 6 global collaborators. The sample metadata nearly always contained a de-identified subject ID, COVID-19 status, age in years and sex. Where HLA class I and class II types were available, the types were taken from metadata supplied by the sample provider, not from assay-based typing.

A distance of 17 bases separates the germline ends of V and J, which lose 4 bases and 8 bases respectively. The CDR3 covers 14 residues, taking in both the cysteine and the phenylalanine. CDR3 DNA is the only sequence kept; it has 42 bases, read in frame from the first base. The germline V gene encodes CDR1 SGHAT and CDR2 FQNNGV. TCRbeta CDR3 regions were amplified from genomic DNA using the immunoSEQ Assay, a bias-controlled multiplex PCR. On the authors' methods: Within the assay, amplification of reference gene primers was used to estimate how many nucleated cells each sample contained. To quantify the absolute abundance of each unique TCRbeta CDR3 rearrangement, sequence reads were collapsed and filtered. Productive Simpson clonality was computed per sample as the square root of Simpson's diversity index over productive rearrangements. This immuneACCESS table, as held by TCRdb, lists in-frame sequences with V and J called but not all clones. Of the missing ones, under half trace to an unresolved V gene in checked studies; the others have no known cause. That table is the source of V, J and clone size, and D and trimming were worked out from the DNA. The sample table shows hundreds of thousands of clones, and roughly 87% are seen once. Of the sample, roughly 1.9% is held by the ten largest clones.

Summary of the overall study and its limitations: The quantity of clinical and demographic metadata differed by source and by participant and was supplied without curation.

Participants in the prospective study were enrolled through a virtual design, were aged about 18 to 90 years, and lived in some 24 United States geographic areas. In the prospective study, participants were assigned to cohorts based on the clinical history participants reported in a screening survey and a study questionnaire. Each participant in the prospective study had whole blood, serum and a nasopharyngeal or oropharyngeal swab collected by mobile phlebotomists. Over a roughly 2-month period, participants in the prospective study had the option of providing additional blood draws and questionnaires. Before DNA extraction, prospective study blood samples were shipped either frozen or at room temperature. A note on this clone: The specificity of this receptor is unknown. Per-nucleotide qualities are absent, and no much larger clonotype sits a single base away.

Sample: PBMCs or T cells enriched from blood (not recorded which). This TCR was recovered from a woman under 30 with acute COVID-19. The receptor chain draws on TRBV11-2 and TRBJ1-2; TRBD1 is perhaps the D gene, given 5 matching bases. CDR3 loop: CASSSLREADGYTF. The DNA sequence is given as TGTGCCAGCAGCTCCCTCAGGGAGGCGGACGGCTACACCTTC.